This T cell receptor beta chain is drawn from a study of shared clonotypes between healthy human individuals. Background on the study: Serving as donors were a couple of women and three men, whose ages spanned 18 to 49. Findings and limits, study-wide: Among the subsets, naive ones generally showed larger estimated richness than memory ones.

This table comes from immunoSEQ multiplex PCR, and its TCRdb copy is limited to in-frame clones, with some not included. The sample records approximately 740,000 clones, approximately 92% being singletons. For this clone: Its antigen is unknown. In the same sample, other DNA sequences code for this CDR3.

Naive CD8 cells lacked CD45RO, underwent positive selection for CCR7 and left out terminally differentiated effector memory CD45RA+ cells. Looked up from germline, CDR1 is SGHVS and CDR2 is FQNEAQ. Deletions cut 4 bases from V and 0 bases from J, with 7 bases between. CDR3 length: 13 amino acids. Input material: naive CD8+ T cells sorted from blood. The rearrangement uses TRBV7-8 and TRBJ2-7, with D unclear. The sequence derives from a man aged 25-45 years in good health. DNA of the CDR3: TGTGCCAGCAGCTCCCCTTCCTCCTACGAGCAGTACTTC. It specifies CASSSPSSYEQYF.